The sequence of this TCR beta chain was determined in a study of neoadjuvant anti-PD-1 for oral cavity cancer. Patients had newly diagnosed, untreated stage II-IVA oral cavity squamous cell carcinoma. Cohort: HPV-negative, locally advanced oral cavity squamous cell carcinoma patients. Broader study findings: Pretreatment Treg/Th17 ratio correlated inversely with post-treatment tumor clonality.

PBMC libraries mostly used approximately 500 ng of input genomic DNA, with six replicates per sample. Method: immunoSEQ multiplex PCR; TCRdb's copy keeps in-frame clones and lacks some. The data show more than 10,000 clones, over 65% seen once. About this clone itself: Its target is not known.

With 1 base removed from V and 10 bases from J, the gap between germline ends came to 16 bases. Germline CDR1 is SEHNR and CDR2 is FQNEAQ (reference sequence). The CDR3 length is 14 residues. The chain combines TRBV7-9 with TRBJ1-1; no clear D. Source: PBMCs, taken before nivolumab (anti-PD-1) treatment. This TCR derives from a person aged 35-80 years with oral cavity squamous cell carcinoma. The CDR3 loop reads CASSLEGREIGAFF. CDR3 bases: TGTGCCAGCAGCTTAGAGGGTCGTGAAATAGGAGCTTTCTTT.